Detailed here is one T cell receptor (beta chain). Only in-frame clones appear in the TCRdb table, and some are missing; sequencing was by immunoSEQ multiplex PCR. The sample lists about 130,000 clones, about 80% occurring once. This specimen belongs to a study of blood T cell repertoires in COVID-19. Study summary: Sites across the United States, Italy and Spain contributed samples from acute and convalescent COVID-19.

The sequenced material came from peripheral blood. This receptor was obtained from a man between 60 and 75 years old with acute or convalescent COVID-19.

The DNA of the CDR3 is TGCGCCAGCAGTCGCCTAGCGGGAGGGCCTGTCACCGGGGAGCTGTTTTTT. Its translation: CASSRLAGGPVTGELFF. The genes are TRBV23-1 and TRBJ2-2; 12 bases agree with TRBD2. TRBV23-1 counts as an open reading frame of uncertain function. The CDR3 spans 17 residues. J lost 4 bases, V lost 4 bases, and 7 bases had no gene match.